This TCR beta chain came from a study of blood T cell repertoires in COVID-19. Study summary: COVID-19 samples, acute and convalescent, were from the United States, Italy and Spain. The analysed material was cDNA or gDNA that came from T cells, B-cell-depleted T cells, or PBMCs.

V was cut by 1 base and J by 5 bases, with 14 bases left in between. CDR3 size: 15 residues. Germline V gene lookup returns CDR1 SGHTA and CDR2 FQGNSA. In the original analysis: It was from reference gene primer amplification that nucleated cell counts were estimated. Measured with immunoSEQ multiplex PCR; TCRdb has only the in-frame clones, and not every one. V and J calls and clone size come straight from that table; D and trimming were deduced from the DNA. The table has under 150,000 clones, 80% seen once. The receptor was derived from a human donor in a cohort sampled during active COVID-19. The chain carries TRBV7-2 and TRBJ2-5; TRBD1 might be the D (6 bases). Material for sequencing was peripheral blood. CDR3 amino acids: CASSLDRAAEETQYF. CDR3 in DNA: TGTGCCAGCAGCTTAGACAGGGCCGCCGAGGAGACCCAGTACTTC.